This TCR beta chain was retrieved from a study of T cell changes during pregnancy in multiple sclerosis (dated by TCRdb to about 2019). As for the study more broadly: In women with multiple sclerosis, the researchers looked at how the T cell repertoire shifted as pregnancy progressed.

Library creation used the immunoSEQ multiplex PCR assay. Held by TCRdb, this immuneACCESS table contains in-frame sequences only and omits some clones. Under half of the omission traces to an unresolved V gene where checked; the cause of the rest is unknown. The sample data list around 50,000 clones, and around nine tenths of these were observed just once. The top ten clones comprise about 0.61% of the sample. The CDR3 contains 16 residues, cysteine and phenylalanine counted. Of all the DNA, just the CDR3 is kept, 48 bases in frame from base 1. The germline V gene supplies CDR1 SGDLS and CDR2 YYNGEE. A distance of 20 bases separates the germline ends of V and J, which lose 3 bases and 4 bases respectively. On this clone itself: There is no known antigen for this receptor. Base qualities are not at hand, and no much larger clone is one base apart.

This TCR came from a female donor in good health, enrolled as a control in a pregnancy study. The specimen was CD4+ T cells from peripheral blood mononuclear cells, collected after pregnancy. The chain joins TRBV9 to TRBJ2-7; D gene: possibly TRBD1, on 6 matching bases. The CDR3 region: CASSASFPGELYEQYF. The nucleotide sequence reads TGTGCCAGCAGCGCCTCCTTTCCAGGGGAACTATACGAGCAGTACTTC. This CDR3, with the reference TRBV9 and TRBJ2-7 proteins standing in past its ends, gives the full variable domain DSGVTQTPKHLITATGQRVTLRCSPRSGDLSVYWYQQSLDQGLQFLIQYYNGEERAKGNILERFSAQQFPDLHSELNLSSLELGDSALYFCASSASFPGELYEQYFGPGTRLTVT.